Each of the 9 T cell receptor beta chains below was sequenced from the same sample in a study of CXCR3-negative and CXCR3-positive naive CD8 T cells. TRB cDNA libraries were made by UMI-labeled 5' RACE. After re-calling the 5' RACE reads, TCRdb lists one entry per CDR3 protein, DNA absent. Here the sample table reports tens of thousands of distinct CDR3 sequences. Material for sequencing was naive CXCR3- CD8+ T cells from blood. Subset described: CD45RO-CCR7+CD27+CD95- naive CD8+ T cells lacking CXCR3 (TNR3-). The receptor source for this set is a human donor in good health. Some clones in this sample may be carry-over from other donors' samples.

The V call is TRBV12-3 or TRBV12-4, the J call TRBJ2-3; TCRdb's D gene call, TRBD2, goes unchecked for lack of DNA. CDR3 size: 15 residues. The chain's CDR3 is CASSPGLAGTDTQYF.

V gene TRBV29-1 combines with J gene TRBJ2-7. This CDR3 is 11 amino acids long. CDR1 and CDR2 (germline): SQVTM, ANQGSEA. CDR3 sequence reads: CSGVSSYEQYF.

J is TRBJ2-3 and V is TRBV11-2; TCRdb designates TRBD1, a call that cannot be tested without DNA. This CDR3 is 16 amino acids long. The germline V gene encodes CDR1 SGHAT and CDR2 FQNNGV. The CDR3 protein is CASSPPWIGGTDTQYF.

The chain links TRBV7-8 to TRBJ2-3; TCRdb lists TRBD2, though no DNA is available to test this call. The CDR3 spans 20 residues. Germline V gene data show CDR1 as SGHVS and CDR2 as FQNEAQ. CDR3 in amino acids: CASSPRNPGVAALSTDTQHF.

The J gene is TRBJ2-1, the V gene TRBV25-1; without DNA, the TCRdb call of TRBD1 cannot be checked. CDR1 is MGHDK, CDR2 SYGVNS, per germline. The CDR3 sequence is 16 residues long. CDR3 sequence reads: CASSESSGGAHNEQFF.

The chain uses TRBV25-1 and TRBJ2-3. Germline CDR1 reads MGHDK; CDR2 reads SYGVNS. CDR3 length: 14 residues. The CDR3 loop is CARRRRRVADTQYF.

CDR3 sequence: CASSLGQGMNTEAFF. J is TRBJ1-1 and V is TRBV7-3; TCRdb names TRBD1, which stays unverified in the absence of DNA. CDR1 is SGHTA and CDR2 is FQGTGA in the germline V gene. The CDR3 runs 15 residues.

CDR3 residues: CSARASERMNTEAFF. The genes are TRBV20-1 and TRBJ1-1. Germline values: CDR1 DFQATT, CDR2 SNEGSKA (reference sequence). The CDR3 length is 15 residues.

The chain has TRBV2 and TRBJ2-3; with no DNA, the TCRdb D assignment of TRBD2 cannot be verified. The CDR3 has 15 residues. Germline-derived CDR1 and CDR2 are SNHLY and FYNNEI. The CDR3 sequence is CASSEPGTSPHTQYF.